These T cell receptor beta chains were read from a single sample in a study of T cells in Graves' hyperthyroidism and ophthalmopathy. TCRdb itself ran the multiplex PCR reads through MiXCR, one entry per CDR3 protein. The table lists roughly 350,000 distinct CDR3 sequences, approximately 15% of them singletons. Sequencing was done on a sample of blood. The receptors here all came from a woman aged 25 to 39 with Graves' ophthalmopathy. Both conserved end residues are part of each CDR3. The order of the fields is clone size, J gene, CDR3 length, V gene, D gene, CDR3 DNA, CDR3 protein. D genes are given only for firm matches. Not all rows give a size; the values are once, few, many and, for expanded clones, a class.

clone_size: .
j_call: TRBJ2-2
cdr3_length: 12
v_call: TRBV20-1
d_call: .
cdr3_nt: TGCAGTGCCCCGCATAACACCGGGGAGCTGTTTTTT
cdr3_aa: CSAPHNTGELFF

clone_size: few
j_call: TRBJ2-3
cdr3_length: 13
v_call: TRBV9
d_call: .
cdr3_nt: TGTGCCAGCAGCGTAGCTGGGGAAGATACGCAGTATTTT
cdr3_aa: CASSVAGEDTQYF

clone_size: few
j_call: TRBJ1-1
cdr3_length: 14
v_call: TRBV2
d_call: TRBD1
cdr3_nt: TGTGCCAGCAGTCACAGACAGGGGAACACTGAAGCTTTCTTT
cdr3_aa: CASSHRQGNTEAFF

clone_size: many
j_call: TRBJ2-2
cdr3_length: 13
v_call: TRBV30
d_call: TRBD1
cdr3_nt: TGTGGGTGCCGGGACAGGGACACCGGGGAGCTGTTTTTT
cdr3_aa: CGCRDRDTGELFF

clone_size: many
j_call: TRBJ2-5
cdr3_length: 16
v_call: TRBV7-9
d_call: TRBD1
cdr3_nt: TGTGCCAGCAGCTTAGCGACAGGGGGGTACCAAGAGACCCAGTACTTC
cdr3_aa: CASSLATGGYQETQYF

clone_size: many
j_call: TRBJ2-1
cdr3_length: 14
v_call: TRBV20-1
d_call: TRBD2
cdr3_nt: TGCAGTGCTAGAGGACTAGCGGGGTTCAATGAGCAGTTCTTC
cdr3_aa: CSARGLAGFNEQFF

clone_size: .
j_call: TRBJ2-7
cdr3_length: 13
v_call: TRBV12-3/TRBV12-4
d_call: .
cdr3_nt: TGTGCCAGCAGTTTATGGGGGCCTGGCGAGCAGTACTTC
cdr3_aa: CASSLWGPGEQYF

clone_size: many
j_call: TRBJ2-3
cdr3_length: 14
v_call: TRBV20-1
d_call: .
cdr3_nt: TGCAGTGCTAGTAAAGGGGCTGGCACAGATACGCAGTATTTT
cdr3_aa: CSASKGAGTDTQYF

clone_size: few
j_call: TRBJ2-7
cdr3_length: 15
v_call: TRBV9
d_call: TRBD2
cdr3_nt: TGTGCCAGCAGCGCAGGACTAGCGGGGTTCTACGAGCAGTACTTC
cdr3_aa: CASSAGLAGFYEQYF

clone_size: few
j_call: TRBJ1-2
cdr3_length: 15
v_call: TRBV6-2/TRBV6-3
d_call: .
cdr3_nt: TGTGCCAGCAGTAAACAGGAAGAAACAAACTATGGCTACACCTTC
cdr3_aa: CASSKQEETNYGYTF